This TCR beta chain is drawn from a study of a mutant IDH1 vaccine in newly diagnosed glioma. Turning to the study itself: Commencement of vaccination occurred 4-6 weeks following radiotherapy alone, or concurrently with temozolomide cycles. Treated patients were around 60% male, roughly 40% female, mean age around 40 years. Most patients had received both radiotherapy and temozolomide, the prior options being radiotherapy, temozolomide, or both.

Method: immunoSEQ multiplex PCR; TCRdb's copy keeps in-frame clones and lacks some. The sample contains about 90,000 clones, just under 90% of which appear only once. The time point: week 47, end of study. Vaccine doses each comprised 300 ug of mutant IDH1 20-mer peptide, with topical imiquimod. Vaccinations, eight in total, occurred in weeks 1, 3, 5, 7, 11, 15, 19, 23. This CDR3 contains 13 residues. The germline gives CDR1 SQVTM, CDR2 ANQGSEA. The V gene end was trimmed by 7 bases and the J gene end by 4 bases; junction bases not matched to a gene: 8. With respect to this clone: Antigen unknown.

The chain links TRBV29-1 to TRBJ1-2, with 8 positions matching TRBD1. This TCR came from a woman aged 45-65 years with glioma. Sequencing used PBMCs, obtained from a glioma patient whose treatment included an IDH1 peptide vaccine. The CDR3 here is CSDQGDRPYGYTF. The CDR3 DNA reads TGCAGCGACCAAGGGGACAGGCCCTATGGCTACACCTTC.